This entry features one T cell receptor (beta chain) sequence. Its antigen is as yet unknown. From the 5' RACE reads, TCRdb called clonotypes with MiXCR, one entry per CDR3 protein. The sample includes 80,000 to 130,000 distinct CDR3 sequences, approximately 10% of them seen just once. The CDR3 is 11 amino acids. Trimming took 0 bases from V and 9 from J, leaving 3 bases between them. CDR1 and CDR2 (germline): LGHDT, YNNKEL (reference sequence). This sample was included in a study of T-cell memory formation after mild COVID-19. About the study: There were largely donor-specific TCR clusters. General observations from the study: Among contracting clones, CD4+ were mainly CM/EM and CD8+ enriched in EMRA. The authors did not confirm SARS-CoV-2 specificity of second-wave clones peaking day 37. Later expanders leaned toward CD4+, whereas clones contracting from day 15 to 85 were balanced CD4/CD8.

The rearrangement joins TRBV3-1 to TRBJ1-5; D unresolved. This receptor was taken from a man between 18 and 35 years old who had mild COVID-19 (a few samples of this study predate the infection). Cell type and time point are not known. The sequencing sample was made of PBMCs or a T cell subset sorted from them (not recorded which). The CDR3 region has the DNA TGTGCCAGCAGCCAAGATGGGCCCCAGCATTTT. Its translation: CASSQDGPQHF.